This T cell receptor beta chain was found in a study of T-cell reconstitution after alpha-beta-depleted transplantation in children. A library of TCRbeta sequences, prepared with unique molecular identifiers, was generated. TCRdb re-called the PCR reads through MiXCR, storing one row per CDR3 protein. Counted here are around 600,000 distinct CDR3 sequences, roughly a tenth occurring once; the ten biggest clones make up about 4.3%. This clonotype was observed many times. The CDR3 sequence is 14 residues long. Trimming cost V 7 bases and J 2 bases, with 15 bases left between them. This chain connects TRBV12-3 or TRBV12-4 to TRBJ2-7; tentatively, D is TRBD1 (6 bases). The source material was PBMCs from the stem cell graft donor, sampled from the stem cell graft. The sequence derives from a human donor who donated a stem cell graft to a child with acute myeloid leukemia. CDR3 DNA sequence: TGTGCCAGCAATTCCCAGGGGATCCCCTACGAGCAGTACTTC. It specifies CASNSQGIPYEQYF.